The entry below describes one T cell receptor beta chain. Its specificity is unknown. This specimen comes from a study of PD-1 blockade in classical Hodgkin lymphoma. Only in-frame clones appear in the TCRdb table, and some are missing; sequencing was by immunoSEQ multiplex PCR. This sample has tens of thousands of clones, with approximately 89% found just once. Stated time point: newly diagnosed, previously untreated cHL patient sample. Untreated, newly diagnosed classical Hodgkin lymphoma PBMCs were used for comparison. Study-wide points: Baseline TCR diversity was reportedly lower in newly diagnosed patients than healthy donors. Prior therapy or disease activity may underlie the repertoire differences, whose causes remain undefined.

The V gene's germline CDR1 is ENHRY and CDR2 SYGVKD. V shed 5 bases and J 4 bases; nucleotides not matched to a gene: 8. The length of the CDR3 is 14 residues. The receptor's source is a human donor with classical Hodgkin lymphoma. The sample consisted of peripheral blood mononuclear cells (PBMCs). This chain links TRBV10-3 with TRBJ2-7; 7 bases are shared with TRBD2. CDR3 amino acids: CAISPAGEGYEQYF. In DNA form, the CDR3 reads TGTGCCATCAGTCCCGCGGGAGAGGGTTACGAGCAGTACTTC.